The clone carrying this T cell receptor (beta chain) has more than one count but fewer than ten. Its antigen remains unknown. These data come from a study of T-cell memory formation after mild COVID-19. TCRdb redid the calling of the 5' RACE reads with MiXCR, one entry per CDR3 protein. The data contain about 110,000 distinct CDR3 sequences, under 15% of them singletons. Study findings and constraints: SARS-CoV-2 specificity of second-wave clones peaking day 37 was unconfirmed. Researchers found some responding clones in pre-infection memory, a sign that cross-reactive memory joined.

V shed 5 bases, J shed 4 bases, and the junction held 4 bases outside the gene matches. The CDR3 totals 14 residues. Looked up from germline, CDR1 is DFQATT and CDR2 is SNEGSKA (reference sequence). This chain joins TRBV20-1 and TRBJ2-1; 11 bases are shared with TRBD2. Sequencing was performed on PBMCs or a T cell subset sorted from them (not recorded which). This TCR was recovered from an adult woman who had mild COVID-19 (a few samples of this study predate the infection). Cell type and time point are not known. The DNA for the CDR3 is TGCAGTGCTTTCGGGACTAGCGGATACAATGAGCAGTTCTTC. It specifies CSAFGTSGYNEQFF.